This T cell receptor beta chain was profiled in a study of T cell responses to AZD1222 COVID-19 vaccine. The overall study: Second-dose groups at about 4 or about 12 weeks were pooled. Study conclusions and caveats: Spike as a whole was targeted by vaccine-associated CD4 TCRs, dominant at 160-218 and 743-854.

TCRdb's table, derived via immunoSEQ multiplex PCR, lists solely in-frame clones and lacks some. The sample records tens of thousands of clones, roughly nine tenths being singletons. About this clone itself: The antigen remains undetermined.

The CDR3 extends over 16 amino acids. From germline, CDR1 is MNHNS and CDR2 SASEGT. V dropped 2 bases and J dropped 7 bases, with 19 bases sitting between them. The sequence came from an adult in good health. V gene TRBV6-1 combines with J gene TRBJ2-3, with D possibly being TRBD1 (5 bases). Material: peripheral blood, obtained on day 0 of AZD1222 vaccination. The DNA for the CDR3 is TGTGCCAGCAGTGAACAGGGTTTTGGCCTACTTTATACGCAGTATTTT. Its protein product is CASSEQGFGLLYTQYF.